This TCR beta chain was retrieved from a study of T-cell reconstitution after alpha-beta-depleted transplantation in children. Preparation of the TCRbeta library involved a method that used unique molecular identifiers. TCRdb used MiXCR to reprocess the PCR reads, holding one entry per CDR3 protein. The table records 70,000 to 95,000 distinct CDR3 sequences, approximately 18% of them present only once. The study, taken as a whole, reports: After transplant, at about two months, alpha-beta T cells were reportedly derived from several hundred expanded graft clones. After transplant, high TCRbeta diversity at day 60 in some patients arose from surviving recipient T cells and thymic progenitors. A year post-transplant, T-cell counts and diversity derived mostly from newly produced T cells.

Remarks on this clonotype: Its antigen is as yet unknown.

The germline V gene has CDR1 SQVTM and CDR2 ANQGSEA. V lost 8 bases and J lost 7; bases outside the gene matches: 9. The CDR3 totals 13 residues. Sequencing used PBMCs, mostly from graft donor cells, obtained 360 days after TCRalphabeta/CD19-depleted stem cell transplant. The chain is built from TRBV29-1 and TRBJ2-1, with TRBD2 matching 9 bases. The TCR comes from a male patient under 10 years old who had a stem cell transplant for acute lymphoblastic leukemia, so the T cells may come from the graft donor. The CDR3 protein is CSTPGLAYNEQFF. In DNA form, the CDR3 reads TGCAGCACCCCGGGACTAGCTTATAATGAGCAGTTCTTC.